These 10 T cell receptor beta chains share one sample of origin, sequenced in a study of T cells in Graves' hyperthyroidism and ophthalmopathy. Researchers amplified the TCR beta CDR3 regions from RNA transcripts. The TCR CDR3 first-round RT-PCR relied on the HTBI primer set. TCRdb processed the multiplex PCR reads anew with MiXCR; each CDR3 protein has one entry. The sample lists 450,000 to 600,000 distinct CDR3 sequences, 13% to 15% occurring once. Sequenced input: blood. These receptors originate from a woman aged 40-49 years with Graves' hyperthyroidism.

At least ten counts were recorded for this clonotype. J is TRBJ2-7 and V is TRBV28; 7 bases match TRBD2. Germline V gene data show CDR1 as MDHEN and CDR2 as SYDVKM. V lost 8 bases and J lost 2; bases outside the gene matches: 6. This CDR3 is built from 13 residues. The CDR3 sequence is CASVAGAAYEQYF. DNA of the CDR3: TGTGCCAGCGTAGCGGGTGCCGCCTACGAGCAGTACTTC.

The table lists this clonotype with a few counts. CDR3 nucleotides: TGCAGCTCGACCCGGGAGGGGGGGGGCGGTGAGCAGTTCTTC. It codes for CSSTREGGGGEQFF. The chain employs TRBV29-1 and TRBJ2-1; 8 nucleotides align to TRBD2. The V and J ends lost 8 bases and 9 bases, in that order; junction bases with no gene match: 15. There are 14 residues in the CDR3. In germline, CDR1 is SQVTM, CDR2 ANQGSEA.

This clonotype was found many times. The chain links TRBV7-9 to TRBJ2-5; TRBD1 aligns across 8 bases. Germline V gene data show CDR1 as SEHNR and CDR2 as FQNEAQ (reference sequence). The CDR3 is made up of 15 amino acids. The V gene end was trimmed by 5 bases and the J gene end by 2 bases; junction bases not matched to a gene: 7. CDR3 sequence reads: CASSPPGQAQETQYF. CDR3 sequence (DNA): TGTGCCAGCAGCCCTCCGGGACAGGCGCAAGAGACCCAGTACTTC.

This chain links TRBV29-1 with TRBJ2-3; 11 bases are shared with TRBD2. V was clipped by 6 bases and J by 2 bases; unmatched bases: 10. Germline CDR1 is SQVTM and CDR2 is ANQGSEA. The CDR3 has 16 amino acids. CDR3 loop: CSVLPKTSGNTDTQYF. In DNA, the CDR3 is TGCAGCGTCCTACCAAAGACTAGCGGGAACACAGATACGCAGTATTTT.

This clonotype was recorded at least ten times. V usage is TRBV11-2 and J usage is TRBJ2-3; unclear D gene. Germline V gene lookup returns CDR1 SGHAT and CDR2 FQNNGV. V lost 8 bases to trimming and J lost 1 base, with 7 bases between them. The CDR3 is 12 residues long. Here the CDR3 reads CASSDGTDTQYF. The CDR3 DNA follows: TGTGCCAGCTCAGACGGCACAGATACGCAGTATTTT.

This clonotype came up once. A much bigger clone sits one base away, suggesting this may be a read error. The chain recombines TRBV18 with TRBJ2-7; D possibly corresponds to TRBD1 (6 bases). Germline V lookup: CDR1 KGHSH, CDR2 LQKENI. The germline V and J ends were trimmed by 5 bases and 2 bases, with 10 bases remaining between them. CDR3 length: 13 amino acids. The CDR3 DNA sequence: TGTGCCAGCTCAACAGGGAATGCCTACGAGCAGTACTTC. Amino acids: CASSTGNAYEQYF.

This clonotype was seen at least ten times. The V and J genes are TRBV28 and TRBJ1-6; the D gene is possibly TRBD1 (6 bases). The CDR3 has 16 residues. Deletions cut 3 bases from V and 7 bases from J, with 16 bases between. Germline V gene sequence: CDR1 MDHEN, CDR2 SYDVKM. CDR3 sequence reads: CASSFPAGGGNSPLHF. CDR3 coding DNA: TGTGCCAGCAGTTTTCCGGCAGGAGGGGGAAATTCACCCCTCCACTTT.

The genes are TRBV5-1 and TRBJ1-4; D might be TRBD1 (5 bases). The germline V gene encodes CDR1 SGHRS and CDR2 YFSETQ. The CDR3 is 15 residues long. V was trimmed by 3 bases and J by 3 bases, leaving 12 bases between them. CDR3 amino acids: CASSSVGTPNEKLFF. The CDR3 bases are TGCGCCAGCAGCTCGGTCGGGACTCCTAATGAAAAACTGTTTTTT.

This clonotype was observed many times. The gene calls are TRBV7-9 and TRBJ2-4; perhaps TRBD1 as D (5 bases). Germline V gene lookup returns CDR1 SEHNR and CDR2 FQNEAQ (reference sequence). The V and J ends lost 5 bases and 3 bases respectively, with 17 bases between them. The length of the CDR3 is 16 residues. The DNA for the CDR3 is TGTGCCAGCAGCCTGGAAACCTTTAGGGGCAAAAACATTCAGTACTTC. Translated: CASSLETFRGKNIQYF.

This clonotype appeared a few times. J is TRBJ2-2 and V is TRBV20-1; TRBD1 matches at 9 bases. The CDR3 loop spans 15 amino acids. The V and J ends lost 2 bases and 5 bases, in that order; junction bases with no gene match: 6. Germline loops: CDR1 DFQATT, CDR2 SNEGSKA (reference sequence). Written as DNA, the CDR3 is TGCAGTGCTAGACGGGGGGACAGGGTTACCGGGGAGCTGTTTTTT. Protein: CSARRGDRVTGELFF.